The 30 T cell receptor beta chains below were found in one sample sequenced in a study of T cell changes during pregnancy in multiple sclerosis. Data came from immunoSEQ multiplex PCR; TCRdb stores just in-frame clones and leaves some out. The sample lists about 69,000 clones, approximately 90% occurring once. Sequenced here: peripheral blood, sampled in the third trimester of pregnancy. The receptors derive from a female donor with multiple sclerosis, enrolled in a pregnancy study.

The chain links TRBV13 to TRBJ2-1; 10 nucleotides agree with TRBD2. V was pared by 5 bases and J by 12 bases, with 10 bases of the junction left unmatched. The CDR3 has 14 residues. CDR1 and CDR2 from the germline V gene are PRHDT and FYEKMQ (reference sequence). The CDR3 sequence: CASSGYTSGEGQFF. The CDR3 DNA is TGTGCCAGCAGCGGGTATACTAGCGGGGAGGGGCAGTTCTTC. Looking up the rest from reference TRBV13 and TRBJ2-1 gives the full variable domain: AAGVIQSPRHLIKEKRETATLKCYPIPRHDTVYWYQQGPGQDPQFLISFYEKMQSDKGSIPDRFSAQQFSDYHSELNMSSLELGDSALYFCASSGYTSGEGQFFGPGTRLTVL.

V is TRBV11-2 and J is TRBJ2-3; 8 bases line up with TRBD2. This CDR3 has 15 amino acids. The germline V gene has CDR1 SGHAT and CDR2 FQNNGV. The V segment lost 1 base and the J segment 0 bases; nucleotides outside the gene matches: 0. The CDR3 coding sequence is TGTGCCAGCAGCTTAGGCGGGGGGAGCACAGATACGCAGTATTTT. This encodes CASSLGGGSTDTQYF. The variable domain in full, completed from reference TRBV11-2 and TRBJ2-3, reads EAGVAQSPRYKIIEKRQSVAFWCNPISGHATLYWYQQILGQGPKLLIQFQNNGVVDDSQLPKDRFSAERLKGVDSTLKIQPAKLEDSAVYLCASSLGGGSTDTQYFGPGTRLTVL.

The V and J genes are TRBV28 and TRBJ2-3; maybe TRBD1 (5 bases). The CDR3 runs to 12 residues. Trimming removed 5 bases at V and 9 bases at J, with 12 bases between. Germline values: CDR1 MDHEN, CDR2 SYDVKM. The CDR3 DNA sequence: TGTGCCAGCAGTGACAGAATAACAACGCAGTATTTT. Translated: CASSDRITTQYF.

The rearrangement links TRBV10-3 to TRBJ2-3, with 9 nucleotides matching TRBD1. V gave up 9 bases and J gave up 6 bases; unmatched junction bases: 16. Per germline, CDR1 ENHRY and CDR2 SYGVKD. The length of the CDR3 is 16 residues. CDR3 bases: TGTGCCATACAGGGGGGGACAGGGTTTAGGTCGGATACGCAGTATTTT. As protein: CAIQGGTGFRSDTQYF.

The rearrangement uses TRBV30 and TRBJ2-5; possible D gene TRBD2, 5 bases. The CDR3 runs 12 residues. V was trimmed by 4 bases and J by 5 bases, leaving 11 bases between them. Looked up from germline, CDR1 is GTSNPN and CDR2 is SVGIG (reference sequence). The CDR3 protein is CAWTTSWETQYF. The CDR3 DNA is TGTGCCTGGACTACTAGTTGGGAGACCCAGTACTTC.

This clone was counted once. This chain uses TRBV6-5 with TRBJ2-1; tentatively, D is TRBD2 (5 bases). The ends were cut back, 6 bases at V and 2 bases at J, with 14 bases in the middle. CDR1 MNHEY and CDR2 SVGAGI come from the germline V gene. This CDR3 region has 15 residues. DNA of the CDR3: TGTGCCAGCAGCCGCCTCGGCGGGCCCTACAATGAGCAGTTCTTC. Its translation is CASSRLGGPYNEQFF.

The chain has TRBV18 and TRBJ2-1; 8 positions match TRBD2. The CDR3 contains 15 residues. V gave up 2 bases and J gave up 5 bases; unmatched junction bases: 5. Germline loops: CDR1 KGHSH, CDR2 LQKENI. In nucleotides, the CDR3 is TGTGCCAGCTCACCATTCGGGGGGGATAACAATGAGCAGTTCTTC. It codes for CASSPFGGDNNEQFF.

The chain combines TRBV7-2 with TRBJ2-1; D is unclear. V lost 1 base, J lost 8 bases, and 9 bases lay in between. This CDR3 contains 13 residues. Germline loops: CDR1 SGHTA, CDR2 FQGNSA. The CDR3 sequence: CASSLGPEDEQFF. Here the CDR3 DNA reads TGTGCCAGCAGCTTAGGCCCAGAGGATGAGCAGTTCTTC.

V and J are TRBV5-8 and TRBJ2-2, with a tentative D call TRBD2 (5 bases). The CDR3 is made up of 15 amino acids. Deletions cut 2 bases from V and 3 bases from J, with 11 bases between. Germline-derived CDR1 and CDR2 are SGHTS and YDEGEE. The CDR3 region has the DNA TGTGCCAGCAGCTTCGACGGCGGGTACACCGGGGAGCTGTTTTTT. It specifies CASSFDGGYTGELFF.

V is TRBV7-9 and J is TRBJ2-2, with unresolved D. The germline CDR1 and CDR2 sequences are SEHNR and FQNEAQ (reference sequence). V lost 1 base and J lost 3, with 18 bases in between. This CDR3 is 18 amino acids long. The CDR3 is CASSLGWLSGSDTGELFF. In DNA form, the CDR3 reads TGTGCCAGCAGCTTAGGATGGCTCTCGGGTTCGGACACCGGGGAGCTGTTTTTT.

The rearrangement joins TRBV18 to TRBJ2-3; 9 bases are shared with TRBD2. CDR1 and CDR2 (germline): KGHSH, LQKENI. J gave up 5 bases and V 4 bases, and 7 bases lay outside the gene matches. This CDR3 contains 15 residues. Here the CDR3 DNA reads TGTGCCAGCTCACTACGCGGGGGGGCCGGAGATACGCAGTATTTT. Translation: CASSLRGGAGDTQYF.

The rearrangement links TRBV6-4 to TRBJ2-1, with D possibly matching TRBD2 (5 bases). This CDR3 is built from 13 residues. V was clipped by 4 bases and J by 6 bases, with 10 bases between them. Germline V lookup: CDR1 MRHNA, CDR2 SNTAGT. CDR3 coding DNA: TGTGCCAGCAGTGCCGGGGAATTCAATGAGCAGTTCTTC. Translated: CASSAGEFNEQFF.

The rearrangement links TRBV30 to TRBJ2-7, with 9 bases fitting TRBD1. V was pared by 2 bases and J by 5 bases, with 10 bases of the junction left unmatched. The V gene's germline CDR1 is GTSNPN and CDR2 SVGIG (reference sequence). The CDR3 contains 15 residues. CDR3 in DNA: TGTGCCTGGAGTCCGACCGGGACAGGGATTCACGAGCAGTACTTC. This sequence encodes CAWSPTGTGIHEQYF. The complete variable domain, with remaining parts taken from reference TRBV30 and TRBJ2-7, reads SQTIHQWPATLVQPVGSPLSLECTVEGTSNPNLYWYRQAAGRGLQLLFYSVGIGQISSEVPQNLSASRPQDRQFILSSKKLLLSDSGFYLCAWSPTGTGIHEQYFGPGTRLTVT.

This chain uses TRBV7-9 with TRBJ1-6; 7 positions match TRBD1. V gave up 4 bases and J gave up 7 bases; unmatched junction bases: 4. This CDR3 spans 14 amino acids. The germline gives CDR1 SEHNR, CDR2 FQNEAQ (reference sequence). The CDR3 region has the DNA TGTGCCAGCAGCTCGGGACAGCCGAATTCACCCCTCCACTTT. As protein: CASSSGQPNSPLHF.

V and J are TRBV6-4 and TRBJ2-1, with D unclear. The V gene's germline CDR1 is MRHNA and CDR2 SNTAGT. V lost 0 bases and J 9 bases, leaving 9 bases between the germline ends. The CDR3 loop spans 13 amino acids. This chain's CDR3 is CASSDSEQGEQFF. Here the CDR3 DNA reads TGTGCCAGCAGTGACTCGGAGCAAGGTGAGCAGTTCTTC.

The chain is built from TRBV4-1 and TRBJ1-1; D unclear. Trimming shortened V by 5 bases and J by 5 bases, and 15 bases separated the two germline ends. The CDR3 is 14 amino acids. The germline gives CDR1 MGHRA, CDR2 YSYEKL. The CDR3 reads CASSNERILTEAFF. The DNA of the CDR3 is TGCGCCAGCAGCAATGAGCGAATTTTAACTGAAGCTTTCTTT.

CDR3 amino acids: CASSSSSGGANEQFF. The CDR3 DNA reads TGTGCCAGCAGCTCCTCTAGCGGGGGGGCGAATGAGCAGTTCTTC. The J gene is TRBJ2-1, the V gene TRBV7-2; 12 bases line up with TRBD2. The CDR3 totals 15 residues. Germline trimming cut 4 bases from V and 7 bases from J; bases unmatched to any gene: 5. CDR1 is SGHTA and CDR2 is FQGNSA in the germline V gene.

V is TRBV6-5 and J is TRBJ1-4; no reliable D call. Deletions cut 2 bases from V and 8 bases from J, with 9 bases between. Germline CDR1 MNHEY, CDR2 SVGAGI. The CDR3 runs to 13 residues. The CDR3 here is CASSYGQREKLFF. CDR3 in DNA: TGTGCCAGCAGTTACGGGCAGCGGGAAAAACTGTTTTTT.

CDR3 coding DNA: TGTGCCTGGACAGGATCCTACGAGCAGTACTTC. Amino acid sequence: CAWTGSYEQYF. This chain links TRBV30 with TRBJ2-7; D uncertain. The V gene lost 4 bases and the J gene lost 1 base, with 5 bases spanning the gap. The CDR3 totals 11 residues. Germline V gene sequence: CDR1 GTSNPN, CDR2 SVGIG (reference sequence).

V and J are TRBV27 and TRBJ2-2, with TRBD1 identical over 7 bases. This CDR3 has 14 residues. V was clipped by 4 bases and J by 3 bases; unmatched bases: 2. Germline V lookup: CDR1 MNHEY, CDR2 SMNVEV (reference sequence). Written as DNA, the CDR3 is TGTGCCAGCAGTTCTGACAGGGACACCGGGGAGCTGTTTTTT. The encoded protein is CASSSDRDTGELFF.

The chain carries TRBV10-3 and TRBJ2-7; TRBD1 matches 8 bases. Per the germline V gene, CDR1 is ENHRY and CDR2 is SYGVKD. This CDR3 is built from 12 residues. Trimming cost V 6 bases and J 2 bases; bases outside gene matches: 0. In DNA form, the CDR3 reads TGTGCCATCAGGGACAGGGCCTACGAGCAGTACTTC. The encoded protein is CAIRDRAYEQYF.

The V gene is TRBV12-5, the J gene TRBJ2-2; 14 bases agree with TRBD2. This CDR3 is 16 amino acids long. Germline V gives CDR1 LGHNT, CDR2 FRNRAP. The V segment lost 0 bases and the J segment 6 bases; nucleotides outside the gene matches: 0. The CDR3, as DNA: TGTGCTAGTGGTTTGGTGACTAGCGGGGGGGCCGGGGAGCTGTTTTTT. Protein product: CASGLVTSGGAGELFF.

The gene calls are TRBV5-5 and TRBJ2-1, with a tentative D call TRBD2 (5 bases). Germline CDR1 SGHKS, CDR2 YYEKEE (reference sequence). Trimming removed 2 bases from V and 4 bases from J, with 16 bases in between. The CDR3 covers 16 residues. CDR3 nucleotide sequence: TGTGCCAGCAGCTTTTTGGGAGCAGTTAAGTACAATGAGCAGTTCTTC. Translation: CASSFLGAVKYNEQFF.

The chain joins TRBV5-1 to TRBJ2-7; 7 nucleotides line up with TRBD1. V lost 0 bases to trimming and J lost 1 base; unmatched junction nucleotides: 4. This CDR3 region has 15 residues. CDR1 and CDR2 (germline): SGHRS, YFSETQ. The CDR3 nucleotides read TGCGCCAGCAGCTTGGCCGGGACAGCTTCCTACGAGCAGTACTTC. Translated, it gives CASSLAGTASYEQYF. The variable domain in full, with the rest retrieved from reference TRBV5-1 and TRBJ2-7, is KAGVTQTPRYLIKTRGQQVTLSCSPISGHRSVSWYQQTPGQGLQFLFEYFSETQRNKGNFPGRFSGRQFSNSRSEMNVSTLELGDSALYLCASSLAGTASYEQYFGPGTRLTVT.

The CDR3 DNA follows: TGTGCCATCAGTGAGGCAGGGGGAACACATGAGCAGTTCTTC. Translating gives CAISEAGGTHEQFF. V and J are TRBV10-3 and TRBJ2-1; 7 positions agree with TRBD1. CDR3 size: 14 residues. V gave up 2 bases and J gave up 8 bases; unmatched junction bases: 6. Looked up from germline, CDR1 is ENHRY and CDR2 is SYGVKD.

CDR3 sequence reads: CASSSLQGVGTEAFF. CDR3 in DNA: TGCGCCAGCAGCTCCCTACAGGGGGTCGGCACTGAAGCTTTCTTT. The chain employs TRBV5-1 and TRBJ1-1; TRBD1 matches 8 bases. Germline V gene sequence: CDR1 SGHRS, CDR2 YFSETQ. The J segment lost 4 bases and the V segment lost 3 bases, leaving 8 bases of the junction unmatched. The CDR3 runs to 15 residues. Combining the CDR3 with reference TRBV5-1 and TRBJ1-1 gives the whole variable domain KAGVTQTPRYLIKTRGQQVTLSCSPISGHRSVSWYQQTPGQGLQFLFEYFSETQRNKGNFPGRFSGRQFSNSRSEMNVSTLELGDSALYLCASSSLQGVGTEAFFGQGTRLTVV.

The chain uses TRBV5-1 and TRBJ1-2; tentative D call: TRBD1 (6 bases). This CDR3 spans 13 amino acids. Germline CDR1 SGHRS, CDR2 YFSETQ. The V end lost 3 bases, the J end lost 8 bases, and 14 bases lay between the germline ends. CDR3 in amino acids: CASSSRGLYGYTF. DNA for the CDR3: TGCGCCAGCAGCTCCAGGGGATTATACGGCTACACCTTC.

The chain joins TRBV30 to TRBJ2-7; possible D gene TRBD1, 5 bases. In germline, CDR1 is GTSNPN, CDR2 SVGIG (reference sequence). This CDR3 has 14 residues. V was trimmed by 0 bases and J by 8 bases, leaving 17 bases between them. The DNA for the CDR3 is TGTGCCTGGAGTGTAGGTGTGGGGCGAGCGCAGCAGTACTTC. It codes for CAWSVGVGRAQQYF.

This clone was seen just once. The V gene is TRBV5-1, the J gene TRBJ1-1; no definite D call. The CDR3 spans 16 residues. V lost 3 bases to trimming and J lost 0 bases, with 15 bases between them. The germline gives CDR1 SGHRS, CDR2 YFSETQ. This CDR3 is CASSWGGSSLNTEAFF. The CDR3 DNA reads TGCGCCAGCAGCTGGGGAGGTTCGTCCTTGAACACTGAAGCTTTCTTT.

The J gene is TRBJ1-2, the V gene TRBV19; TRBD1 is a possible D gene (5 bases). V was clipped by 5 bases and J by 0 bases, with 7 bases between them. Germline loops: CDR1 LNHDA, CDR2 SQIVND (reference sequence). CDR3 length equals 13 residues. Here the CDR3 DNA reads TGTGCCAGTAGTCTCAGGGCTAACTATGGCTACACCTTC. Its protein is CASSLRANYGYTF.